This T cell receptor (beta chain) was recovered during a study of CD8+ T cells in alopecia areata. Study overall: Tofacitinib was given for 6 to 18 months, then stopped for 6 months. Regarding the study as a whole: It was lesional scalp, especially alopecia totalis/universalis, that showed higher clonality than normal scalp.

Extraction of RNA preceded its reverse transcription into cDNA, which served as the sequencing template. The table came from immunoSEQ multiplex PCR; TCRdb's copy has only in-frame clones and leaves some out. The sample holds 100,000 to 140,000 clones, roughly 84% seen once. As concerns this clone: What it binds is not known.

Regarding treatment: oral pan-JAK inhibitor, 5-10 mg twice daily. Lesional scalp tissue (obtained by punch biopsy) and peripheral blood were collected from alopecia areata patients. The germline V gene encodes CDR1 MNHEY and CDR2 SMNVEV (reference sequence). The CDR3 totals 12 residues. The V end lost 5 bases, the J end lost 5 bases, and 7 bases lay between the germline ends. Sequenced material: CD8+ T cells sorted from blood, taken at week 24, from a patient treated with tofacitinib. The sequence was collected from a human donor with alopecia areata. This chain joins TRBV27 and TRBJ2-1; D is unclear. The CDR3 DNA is TGTGCCAGCAGTCCGGGCCACAATGAGCAGTTCTTC. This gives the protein CASSPGHNEQFF.